Listed below are T cell receptor beta chains from one sample, sequenced in a study of PD-1 blockade in mismatch repair-deficient tumors. Clones were read by immunoSEQ multiplex PCR, and TCRdb kept only the in-frame ones, dropping some. The profile shows 56,000 or so clones, around 80% of them singletons. The material sequenced was peripheral blood, taken 4 weeks after starting pembrolizumab. The receptor set was obtained from an adult with mismatch repair-deficient cancer. CDR3s include the opening cysteine and the closing phenylalanine or tryptophan. Fields, in order: V gene, CDR3 length, CDR3 protein.

v_gene: TRBV5-4; len: 16; CDR3aa: CASSSRSRGPTDTQYF
v_gene: TRBV6-5; len: 14; CDR3aa: CASSGDGPYNEQFF
v_gene: TRBV7-8; len: 15; CDR3aa: CASSLLTGTGEKLFF
v_gene: TRBV29-1; len: 12; CDR3aa: CSVAGSEETQYF
v_gene: TRBV4-2; len: 16; CDR3aa: CASSQVSVPRGYGYTF
v_gene: TRBV19; len: 18; CDR3aa: CASSIFPGLAGDSGELFF
v_gene: TRBV11-3; len: 17; CDR3aa: CASSTMWASSSTDTQYF
v_gene: TRBV7-3; len: 16; CDR3aa: CASSLFGAGGRDEQFF
v_gene: TRBV14; len: 14; CDR3aa: CASSQLAGEEVPFF
v_gene: TRBV9; len: 16; CDR3aa: CASSEGGASLGETQYF
v_gene: TRBV4-3; len: 14; CDR3aa: CASSQEWLSDTQYF
v_gene: TRBV7-9; len: 14; CDR3aa: CASSPPEGLETQYF
v_gene: TRBV5-1; len: 15; CDR3aa: CASSYGQENTGELFF
v_gene: TRBV19; len: 13; CDR3aa: CASSPAGVHEQFF
v_gene: TRBV15; len: 17; CDR3aa: CATSRDLGGVSNQPQHF
v_gene: TRBV25-1; len: 14; CDR3aa: CASSDTGSYNEQFF
v_gene: TRBV6-5; len: 14; CDR3aa: CASSYSRALAGYTF
v_gene: TRBV7-2; len: 14; CDR3aa: CASSPIAGVSEQFF
v_gene: TRBV18; len: 15; CDR3aa: CASSLGTSAYNEQFF
v_gene: TRBV5-4; len: 15; CDR3aa: CASSLAGQATDTQYF
v_gene: TRBV5-6; len: 12; CDR3aa: CASSLGGSEQYF
v_gene: TRBV4-3; len: 15; CDR3aa: CASSQDRTANTEAFF
v_gene: TRBV7-8; len: 14; CDR3aa: CASSGEAGHQPQHF
v_gene: TRBV19; len: 17; CDR3aa: CASSVQGLAQKGNEQFF
v_gene: TRBV9; len: 15; CDR3aa: CASSGVTTSYNEQFF
v_gene: TRBV11-3; len: 14; CDR3aa: CASSLAGQGAEQYF
v_gene: TRBV18; len: 15; CDR3aa: CASSLSSGVGNTIYF
v_gene: TRBV27; len: 13; CDR3aa: CASGRPFNYGYTF
v_gene: TRBV19; len: 15; CDR3aa: CASSMRWSSYNEQFF
v_gene: TRBV19; len: 15; CDR3aa: CASSTPGTGSGEQYF
v_gene: TRBV29-1; len: 11; CDR3aa: CSVGGFYGYTF
v_gene: TRBV7-2; len: 15; CDR3aa: CASSPFGTGGDEQYF
v_gene: TRBV7-9; len: 11; CDR3aa: CASKGGYGYTF
v_gene: TRBV7-2; len: 15; CDR3aa: CASSSSSGKYNEQFF
v_gene: TRBV7-2; len: 12; CDR3aa: CASSLGRGEQYF
v_gene: TRBV9; len: 16; CDR3aa: CASSQSNGKSTDTQYF
v_gene: TRBV2; len: 13; CDR3aa: CASISGNTGELFF
v_gene: TRBV7-6; len: 15; CDR3aa: CASSLGGSAGIQQFF
v_gene: TRBV27; len: 14; CDR3aa: CASSPQTTNEKLFF
v_gene: TRBV6-5; len: 12; CDR3aa: CASRASTDTQYF
v_gene: TRBV2; len: 14; CDR3aa: CAILTSGFTDTQYF
v_gene: TRBV2; len: 14; CDR3aa: CASSEWTEPTEAFF
v_gene: TRBV7-9; len: 17; CDR3aa: CASSPQAGGPYTGELFF
v_gene: TRBV7-2; len: 13; CDR3aa: CASSLPSTDTQYF